In this sample, the clone carrying this TCR beta chain turned up many times. TCRdb passed the 5' RACE reads through MiXCR, listing each CDR3 protein once. The sample has around 26,000 distinct CDR3 sequences, 3.4% seen once; the top ten hold about 0.98%. The data belong to a study of T cells after yellow fever vaccination. This CDR3 has 12 amino acids. Germline assignment: CDR1 ENHRY and CDR2 SYGVKD. With 11 bases removed from V and 0 bases from J, the gap between germline ends came to 5 bases. Study-level points and caveats: Sorted memory subsets showed almost no vaccine-responding clonotypes on day 0.

The source of this sequence is a man aged 18 to 29 who received the YFV17D yellow fever vaccine. The V gene is TRBV10-3, the J gene TRBJ2-6; D ambiguous. The source was PBMCs, either bulk or a sorted T-cell subset (CD4+, CD8+, memory, or dextramer-sorted; not recorded which), collected around 45 days after the first yellow fever vaccination. The CDR3 here is CAVNSGANVLTF. CDR3 bases: TGTGCCGTGAACTCTGGGGCCAACGTCCTGACTTTC.